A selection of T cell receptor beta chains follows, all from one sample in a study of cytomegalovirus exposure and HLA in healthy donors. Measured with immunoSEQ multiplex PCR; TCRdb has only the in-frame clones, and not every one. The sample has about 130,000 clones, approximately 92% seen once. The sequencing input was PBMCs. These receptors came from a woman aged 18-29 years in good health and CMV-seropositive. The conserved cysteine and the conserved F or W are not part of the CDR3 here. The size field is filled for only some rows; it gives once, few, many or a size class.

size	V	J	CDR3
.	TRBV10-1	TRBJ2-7	ASRSGLSYEQY
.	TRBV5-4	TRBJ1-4	ASSLDSLGEKLF
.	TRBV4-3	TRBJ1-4	ASSASTGGVEKLF
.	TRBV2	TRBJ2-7	ASFRLPDYEQY
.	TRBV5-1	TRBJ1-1	ASSLEGGEAEAF
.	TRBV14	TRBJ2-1	ASSPRLAGGREQF
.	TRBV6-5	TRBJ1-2	ASSLTPGGQLYGYT
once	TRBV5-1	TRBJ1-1	ASRWTGTNTEAF
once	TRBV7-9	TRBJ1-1	ASSLEGRGFAEAF
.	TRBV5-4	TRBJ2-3	ASNRGPGGDTDTQY
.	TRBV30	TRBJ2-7	AWSGGDRDPYEQY
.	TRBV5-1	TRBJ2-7	ASSLAGTSRQY
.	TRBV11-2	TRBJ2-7	ASSLGSGAYEQY
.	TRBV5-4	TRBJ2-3	ASSPNRVSTDTQY
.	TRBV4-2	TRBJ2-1	ASSQDSGVYNEQF
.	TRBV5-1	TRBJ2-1	ASSRQSPPPYNEQF
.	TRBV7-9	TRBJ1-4	ASSPGTMSGEKLF
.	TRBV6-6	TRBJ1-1	ASRGGGVNTEAF
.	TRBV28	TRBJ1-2	ASSNDRGYGYT
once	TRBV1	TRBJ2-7	TSSQEETDSSVWSDYEQY
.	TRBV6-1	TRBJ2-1	ASSDIAGGNEQF
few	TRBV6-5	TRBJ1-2	ASSRLNGRGYT
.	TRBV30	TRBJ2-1	AWDPTRTSGGAGEQF
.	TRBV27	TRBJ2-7	ASRGISYEQY
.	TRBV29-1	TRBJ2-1	SVQQVYNEQF
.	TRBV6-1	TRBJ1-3	ASSPGQLGNTIY
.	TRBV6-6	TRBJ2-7	ASSYRQDEQY
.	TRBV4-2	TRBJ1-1	ASSPDRATEAF
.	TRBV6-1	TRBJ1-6	ASQRGDSPLH
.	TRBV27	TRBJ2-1	ASSLWGPSGMDEQF
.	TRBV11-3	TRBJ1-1	ASSLGRGREAF
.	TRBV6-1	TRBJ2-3	ASSEVRGVTDTQY
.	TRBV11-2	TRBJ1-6	ASSLTPGFTSPLH
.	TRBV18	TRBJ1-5	ASTDRDGNQPQH
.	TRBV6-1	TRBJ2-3	ASRQGAQY
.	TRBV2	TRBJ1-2	ASTTYRDYGYT
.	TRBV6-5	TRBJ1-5	ASSSVGGPRQPQH
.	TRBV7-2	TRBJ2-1	ASSLRRGTAYNEQF
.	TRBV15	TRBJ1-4	ATSSLGDATNEKLF
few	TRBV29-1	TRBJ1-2	SVWQGDGYT
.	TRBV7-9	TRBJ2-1	ASYGLAYNEQF
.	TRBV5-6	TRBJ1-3	ASTLGPRVGNTIY
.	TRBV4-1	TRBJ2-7	ASSQDGQVEQY
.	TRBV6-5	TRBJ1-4	ASSSFGTDNEKLF
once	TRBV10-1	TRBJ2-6	ASSHGQGNGANVLT
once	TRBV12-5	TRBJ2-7	ASGLVLGSSYEQY
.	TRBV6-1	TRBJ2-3	ASSERGDTDTQY
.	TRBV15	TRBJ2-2	ATSRDVWTDSNTGELF